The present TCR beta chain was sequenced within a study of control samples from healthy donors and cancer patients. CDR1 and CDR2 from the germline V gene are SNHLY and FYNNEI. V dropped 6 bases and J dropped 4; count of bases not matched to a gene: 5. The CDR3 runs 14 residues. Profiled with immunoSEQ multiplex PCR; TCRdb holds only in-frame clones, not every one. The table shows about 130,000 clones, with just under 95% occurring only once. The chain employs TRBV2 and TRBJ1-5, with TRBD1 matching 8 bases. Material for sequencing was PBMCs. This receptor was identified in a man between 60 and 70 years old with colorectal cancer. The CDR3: CASSADRGNQPQHF. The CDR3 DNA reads TGTGCCAGCAGCGCTGACAGGGGAAATCAGCCCCAGCATTTT. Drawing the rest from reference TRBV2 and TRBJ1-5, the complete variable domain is EPEVTQTPSHQVTQMGQEVILRCVPISNHLYFYWYRQILGQKVEFLVSFYNNEISEKSEIFDDQFSVERPDGSNFTLKIRSTKLEDSAMYFCASSADRGNQPQHFGDGTRLSIL.